The present T cell receptor (beta chain) was sequenced within a study of shared clonotypes between healthy human individuals (TCRdb year 2020). In the study overall: A couple of women and a few men aged 18 to 49 years were included in the cohort. For each donor, CD4 naive and CD4 memory were each run on three plates, CD8 naive on two plates, and CD8 memory on one plate. To estimate repertoire size and how much clonotypes are shared between individuals, the study performed deep sequencing of blood TCR repertoires from about five healthy adults. Libraries were prepared and TCR repertoires were sequenced by different laboratories using diverse techniques, in order to increase sequencing depth and limit assay-specific biases. Between about 0.8 and 9 billion PBMCs per donor were obtained by leukapheresis. Overall study outcomes, separate from this receptor: Higher generation probabilities were observed for clonotypes shared by all four sorted-subset donors than for non-shared clonotypes. When four donors were compared, the shared fraction of clonotypes was around 5% for naive CD4, roughly 3.4% for naive CD8, 2.3% for memory CD4, and around 0.37% for memory CD8. The small number of donors limited the genetic and exposure-history diversity represented. Only blood was sampled, and tissue TCR repertoires likely differ from those in blood. Estimated clonotype richness was generally larger for naive than for memory subsets. Based on pairwise subsampling, the degree of clonotype sharing among donors was expected to be affected by sequencing depth. Even with the large sequencing depth, rarefaction of the sorted-subset datasets indicated that sequencing was incomplete.

Ends trimmed: V by 5 bases, J by 7 bases; bases unmatched to a gene: 10. From the germline V gene, CDR1 is SGHTA and CDR2 is FQGNSA. Spanning cysteine to phenylalanine, the CDR3 consists of 15 amino acids. The DNA shown is the 45-base CDR3, in frame from base 1. The donors were healthy, HIV-negative adults with no recently reported acute infections or vaccinations. Only Caucasian adults living in Nashville, Tennessee, USA were represented among the donors. CD4+ T cells were enriched by magnetic negative selection; naive cells were then positively selected on CD45RA, and the negative fraction formed the memory subset. Blood was obtained by leukapheresis, after which PBMCs were separated by Ficoll-Histopaque density gradient centrifugation and cryopreserved in liquid nitrogen vapor phase. Analytical flow cytometry was used to check the purity and quantity of each magnetically sorted T cell population. Genomic DNA was isolated from every sorted fraction and measured by UV absorbance on a Nanodrop 2000c.

TCR CDR3 regions were amplified from genomic DNA by multiplex PCR using the deep immunoSEQ assay. For each cell subset, the extracted genomic DNA was distributed evenly across all wells of several immunoSEQ 96-well plates, and each plate served as one replicate. Each replicate PCR for sorted subsets received 200 ng genomic DNA, equal to about 30,000 T cell genomes. The purified libraries were quantified using a Qubit 3.0 fluorometer, sized with a Bioanalyzer 2100, and then quantified again using the KAPA Library Quantification kit. Every immunoSEQ 96-well plate was sequenced on a separate single-read 150-cycle Illumina NextSeq 550 flow cell. The study's own analysis went as follows. Because the immunoSEQ output held only junctional sequences and lacked quality scores, the filtering could not match the filtering applied to full-length reads. To assign V/J genes and CDR3, sequences were annotated using PyIR, a Python wrapper for IgBLAST v1.9, with IMGT germline references. Any read was removed if the V/J assignment was weak (E-value above 1e-6), the CDR3 was missing, or the read contained stop codons, out-of-frame junctions, or ambiguous translated residues. V3J clonotypes were defined as sequences sharing the same inferred V gene, J gene, and CDR3 amino acid sequence. The percentage overlap between two repertoires was calculated by dividing the number of shared unique clonotypes by the size of the smaller repertoire. Repertoire richness was assessed with RTK rarefaction, the Chao1 estimator, and Recon v2.1 estimates of unobserved clonotypes. Generation probabilities were computed with OLGA for all TCRbeta clonotypes obtained by the gDNA method from a handful of donors. Drawn from immuneACCESS, this table holds only the in-frame rearrangements with V and J called that TCRdb kept. Clones are partly lost; checked studies trace under half to an unresolved V gene and leave the rest unexplained. That table supplies the V and J calls and clone size; D and trimming were determined from the DNA. The sample table holds roughly 2 million clones, of which 90% to 96% were seen once. Roughly 0.13% of the sample is held by the ten biggest clonotypes.

Comments on this clone: Its antigen target is currently unknown. Qualities for individual bases were not recorded, and no much larger clone is one base off.

Sequenced material: naive CD4+ T cells sorted from blood. The cell subset or site label for this specimen denotes: CD45RA+ positively selected. This receptor chain uses TRBV7-2 and TRBJ2-1; the junction holds 8 bases that match TRBD2. The clonotype originates from a man aged 18 to 35 in good health. For the CDR3, the sequence is CASSRWAGGENEQFF. The DNA sequence is TGTGCCAGCAGCCGCTGGGCGGGAGGAGAGAATGAGCAGTTCTTC.